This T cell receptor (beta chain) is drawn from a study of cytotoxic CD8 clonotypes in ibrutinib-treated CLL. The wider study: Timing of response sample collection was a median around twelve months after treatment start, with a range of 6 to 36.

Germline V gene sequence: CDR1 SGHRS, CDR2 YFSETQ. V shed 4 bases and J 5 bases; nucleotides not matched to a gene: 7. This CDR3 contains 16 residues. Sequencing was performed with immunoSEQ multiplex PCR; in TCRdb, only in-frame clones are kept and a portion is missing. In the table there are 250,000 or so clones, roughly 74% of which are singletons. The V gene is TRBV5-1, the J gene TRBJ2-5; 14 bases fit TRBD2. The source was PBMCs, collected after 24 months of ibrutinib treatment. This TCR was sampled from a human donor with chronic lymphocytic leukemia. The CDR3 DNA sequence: TGCGCCAGCAGCGGGGGACTAGCGGGAGATAGGGAGACCCAGTACTTC. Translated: CASSGGLAGDRETQYF.